These 9 T cell receptor beta chains originate from one sample sequenced in a study of control samples from healthy donors and cancer patients. The assay was immunoSEQ multiplex PCR, and TCRdb's table has in-frame clones only and misses some. This sample has roughly 59,000 clones, with more than 85% found just once. The sample taken for sequencing was PBMCs. The receptors shown here come from a man in his forties with colorectal cancer.

The rearrangement uses TRBV18 and TRBJ1-4; D call uncertain. The germline gives CDR1 KGHSH, CDR2 LQKENI. The length of the CDR3 is 13 residues. Trimming stripped 6 bases from V and 0 bases from J, with 5 bases between. The CDR3 sequence: CASSRSTNEKLFF. CDR3 bases: TGTGCCAGCTCGAGATCAACTAATGAAAAACTGTTTTTT.

The chain recombines TRBV19 with TRBJ2-7; TRBD2 agrees at 11 bases. Germline CDR1 is LNHDA and CDR2 is SQIVND (reference sequence). The CDR3 sequence is 15 residues long. J gave up 5 bases and V 6 bases, and 9 bases lay outside the gene matches. The chain's CDR3 is CASSVGTSGANEQYF. The DNA for the CDR3 is TGTGCCAGTAGCGTCGGGACTAGCGGCGCTAACGAGCAGTACTTC. Full variable domain (rest looked up from reference TRBV19 and TRBJ2-7): DGGITQSPKYLFRKEGQNVTLSCEQNLNHDAMYWYRQDPGQGLRLIYYSQIVNDFQKGDIAEGYSVSREKKESFPLTVTSAQKNPTAFYLCASSVGTSGANEQYFGPGTRLTVT.

This chain connects TRBV3-1 (or the pseudogene TRBV3-2) to TRBJ2-3; possibly TRBD1 for D (7 bases). The length of the CDR3 is 18 residues. The germline CDR1 and CDR2 sequences are LGHDT and YNNKEL (reference sequence). V was cut by 4 bases and J by 8 bases, with 28 bases left in between. CDR3 sequence reads: CASSPGLGGGANVVTQYF. CDR3 in DNA: TGTGCCAGCAGCCCAGGCTTAGGAGGGGGCGCAAATGTAGTTACGCAGTATTTT.

V gene TRBV20-1 combines with J gene TRBJ2-2, with 7 bases lining up with TRBD1. With V trimmed by 3 bases and J by 4 bases, 11 bases remained unmatched. The length of the CDR3 is 16 residues. Germline loops: CDR1 DFQATT, CDR2 SNEGSKA (reference sequence). The CDR3 loop is CSASSRQGMRTGELFF. The CDR3 DNA sequence: TGCAGTGCTAGTTCTAGACAGGGTATGCGCACCGGGGAGCTGTTTTTT.

The chain recombines TRBV9 with TRBJ2-7; 8 positions agree with TRBD1. Trimming took 0 bases from V and 5 from J; bases not matched to a gene: 7. The CDR3 sequence is 15 residues long. The V gene's germline CDR1 is SGDLS and CDR2 YYNGEE. DNA for the CDR3: TGTGCCAGCAGCGTAGAGAGGACAGGGTTGAACGAGCAGTACTTC. This encodes CASSVERTGLNEQYF.

V and J are TRBV2 and TRBJ1-4; weak D call: TRBD1 (6 bases). Germline CDR1 reads SNHLY; CDR2 reads FYNNEI. The CDR3 has 16 residues. V lost 3 bases and J 11 bases, leaving 22 bases between the germline ends. CDR3 sequence reads: CASSDLGGGPRRKLFF. CDR3 nucleotides: TGTGCCAGCAGTGATTTGGGCGGGGGGCCCCGCCGGAAACTGTTTTTT.

The rearrangement uses TRBV7-3 and TRBJ2-5; 8 bases map to TRBD2. J gave up 5 bases and V 3 bases, and 5 bases lay outside the gene matches. CDR1 SGHTA and CDR2 FQGTGA come from the germline V gene. The CDR3 length is 14 residues. In DNA form, the CDR3 reads TGTGCCAGCAGCTTGCGGGGGGTGGAGGAGACCCAGTACTTC. Translated: CASSLRGVEETQYF.

CDR3 DNA sequence: TGTGCCAGCAGCGTGGATGGGGTTGGGACCCAGTACTTC. As protein: CASSVDGVGTQYF. The rearrangement uses TRBV9 and TRBJ2-5; D remains ambiguous. CDR1 SGDLS and CDR2 YYNGEE come from the germline V gene. Trimming cost V 2 bases and J 7 bases, with 12 bases left between them. This CDR3 spans 13 amino acids.

This clone was observed once. The V gene is TRBV5-1, the J gene TRBJ1-1; possibly TRBD1 for D (5 bases). The CDR3 contains 14 residues. V was pared by 0 bases and J by 2 bases, with 8 bases between. CDR1 is SGHRS, CDR2 YFSETQ, per germline. Written as DNA, the CDR3 is TGCGCCAGCAGCTTGGTGGGGGATAACACTGAAGCTTTCTTT. This codes for CASSLVGDNTEAFF.